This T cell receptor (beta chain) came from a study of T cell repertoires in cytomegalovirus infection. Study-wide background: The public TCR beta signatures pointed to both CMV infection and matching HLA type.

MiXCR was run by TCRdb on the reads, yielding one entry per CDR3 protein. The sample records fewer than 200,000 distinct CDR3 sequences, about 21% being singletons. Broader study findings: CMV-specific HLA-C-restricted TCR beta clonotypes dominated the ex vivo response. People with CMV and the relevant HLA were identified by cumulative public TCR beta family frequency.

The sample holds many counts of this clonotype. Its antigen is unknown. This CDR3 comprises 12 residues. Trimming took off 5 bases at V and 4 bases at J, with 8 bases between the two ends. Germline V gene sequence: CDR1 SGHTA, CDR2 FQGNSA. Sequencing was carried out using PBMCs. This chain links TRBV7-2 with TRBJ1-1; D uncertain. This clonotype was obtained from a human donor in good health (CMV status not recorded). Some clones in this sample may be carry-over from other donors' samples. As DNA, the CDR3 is TGTGCCAGCAGCCGCCGGGGCACTGAAGCTTTCTTT. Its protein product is CASSRRGTEAFF. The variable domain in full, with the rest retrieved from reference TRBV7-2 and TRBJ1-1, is GAGVSQSPSNKVTEKGKDVELRCDPISGHTALYWYRQSLGQGLEFLIYFQGNSAPDKSGLPSDRFSAERTGGSVSTLTIQRTQQEDSAVYLCASSRRGTEAFFGQGTRLTVV.